The clone carrying this T cell receptor (beta chain) was observed many times. Its antigen is currently unknown. The CDR3 is 17 residues long. Trimming took 0 bases from V and 3 from J, leaving 16 bases between them. Germline assignment: CDR1 SGDLS and CDR2 YYNGEE. The sample is drawn from a study of T-cell reconstitution after alpha-beta-depleted transplantation in children. Study findings and constraints: About two months after transplant, alpha-beta T cells reportedly came from several hundred expanded graft clones. Several patients had high TCRbeta diversity at day 60; it came from surviving recipient T cells and thymic progenitors. T-cell counts and diversity at one year post-transplant came mainly from newly produced T cells.

Unique molecular identifiers were used to barcode this TCRbeta library. TCRdb reanalysed the PCR reads using MiXCR and keeps one entry per CDR3 protein. Counted here are 250,000 to 300,000 distinct CDR3 sequences, 10% occurring once; the ten biggest clones make up just under 7.5%. The J gene is TRBJ2-1, the V gene TRBV9, with D perhaps matching TRBD2 (6 bases). The receptor was isolated from a boy less than two years old with acute myeloid leukemia, due to receive a stem cell transplant. The sample consisted of PBMCs, taken before TCRalphabeta/CD19-depleted stem cell transplant. For the CDR3, the DNA is TGTGCCAGCAGCGTAGGAGTAGCGGATCCCTTCTACAATGAGCAGTTCTTC. Translated, it gives CASSVGVADPFYNEQFF.